This is a list of T cell receptor beta chains from one sample in a study of CD4 and CD8 cells across lung adenocarcinoma regions. TCRdb analysed the PCR reads with MiXCR anew, one entry per CDR3 protein. Seen here are 9,500 to 12,000 distinct CDR3 sequences, about 55% observed once, and the top ten hold approximately 19%. The sequenced sample was CD4+ T cells from the center of a lung tumor. Receptor source: a male donor with lung adenocarcinoma. The CD4 and CD8 labels of this study may be unreliable. Both conserved end residues are part of each CDR3. The order of the fields is J gene, V gene, clone size, D gene, CDR3 protein, CDR3 DNA. D genes are given only for firm matches. Size tells how often a clone was seen (once, few, many) or the class of an expanded clone, and some rows leave it out.

j_gene: TRBJ2-7
v_gene: TRBV6-2/TRBV6-3
abundance: .
d_gene: .
CDR3aa: CAGKRQDVSYEQYF
CDR3nt: TGTGCCGGCAAAAGACAGGACGTCTCCTACGAGCAGTACTTC

j_gene: TRBJ2-3
v_gene: TRBV30
abundance: .
d_gene: .
CDR3aa: CAWSTSGRELDTQYF
CDR3nt: TGTGCCTGGAGTACCTCCGGCAGAGAGCTAGATACGCAGTATTTT

j_gene: TRBJ2-4
v_gene: TRBV20-1
abundance: .
d_gene: .
CDR3aa: CSARILDNEQYF
CDR3nt: TGCAGTGCTAGAATCCTTGACAATGAGCAGTACTTC

j_gene: TRBJ2-1
v_gene: TRBV10-2
abundance: medium-sized
d_gene: TRBD2
CDR3aa: CASRGLAGNNEQFF
CDR3nt: TGCGCCAGCAGGGGACTAGCGGGGAACAATGAGCAGTTCTTC

j_gene: TRBJ2-3
v_gene: TRBV27
abundance: .
d_gene: .
CDR3aa: CASSPTRQDTQYF
CDR3nt: TGTGCCAGCAGTCCGACCAGGCAAGATACGCAGTATTTT

j_gene: TRBJ2-1
v_gene: TRBV6-1
abundance: few
d_gene: .
CDR3aa: CASSRAPGPTANEQFF
CDR3nt: TGTGCCAGCAGTCGTGCCCCGGGACCCACAGCCAATGAGCAGTTCTTC

j_gene: TRBJ2-3
v_gene: TRBV5-1
abundance: .
d_gene: .
CDR3aa: CASSLDGRGGRTDTQYF
CDR3nt: TGCGCCAGCAGCTTGGATGGGAGAGGGGGGCGGACAGATACGCAGTATTTT

j_gene: TRBJ1-4
v_gene: TRBV6-1
abundance: many
d_gene: .
CDR3aa: CASSERWGKLFF
CDR3nt: TGTGCCAGCAGTGAAAGGTGGGGGAAACTGTTTTTT

j_gene: TRBJ1-6
v_gene: TRBV6-1
abundance: .
d_gene: TRBD1
CDR3aa: CASSERTGRGSYNSPLHF
CDR3nt: TGTGCCAGCAGTGAAAGGACAGGGAGAGGGTCCTATAATTCACCCCTCCACTTT

j_gene: TRBJ2-1
v_gene: TRBV6-1
abundance: .
d_gene: TRBD2
CDR3aa: CASNFELAVSNEQFF
CDR3nt: TGTGCCAGCAACTTCGAGCTAGCGGTATCCAATGAGCAGTTCTTC

j_gene: TRBJ2-2
v_gene: TRBV7-2
abundance: many
d_gene: TRBD2
CDR3aa: CASTRKGLAGGFETGELFF
CDR3nt: TGTGCCAGCACCCGAAAGGGACTAGCGGGGGGGTTCGAAACCGGGGAGCTGTTTTTT

j_gene: TRBJ1-1
v_gene: TRBV28
abundance: .
d_gene: .
CDR3aa: CASSLTAGLPNTEAFF
CDR3nt: TGTGCCAGCAGTTTGACGGCGGGACTACCGAACACTGAAGCTTTCTTT

j_gene: TRBJ1-1
v_gene: TRBV6-1
abundance: many
d_gene: TRBD1
CDR3aa: CASSTGQGKNTEAFF
CDR3nt: TGTGCCAGCAGCACTGGACAGGGGAAAAACACTGAAGCTTTCTTT

j_gene: TRBJ1-1
v_gene: TRBV11-2
abundance: few
d_gene: TRBD1
CDR3aa: CASSLERQGRTPEAFF
CDR3nt: TGTGCCAGCAGCTTAGAGCGACAGGGAAGGACCCCTGAAGCTTTCTTT

j_gene: TRBJ1-2
v_gene: TRBV11-3
abundance: .
d_gene: .
CDR3aa: CASSPDRNYGYTF
CDR3nt: TGTGCCAGCAGCCCAGACAGGAACTATGGCTACACCTTC

j_gene: TRBJ1-1
v_gene: TRBV12-3/TRBV12-4
abundance: .
d_gene: .
CDR3aa: CASSFPGQIEAFF
CDR3nt: TGTGCCAGCAGTTTTCCCGGACAGATTGAAGCTTTCTTT

j_gene: TRBJ2-7
v_gene: TRBV10-3
abundance: few
d_gene: TRBD2
CDR3aa: CAISGTSGRAGSYEQYF
CDR3nt: TGTGCCATCAGTGGTACTAGCGGGAGGGCCGGTTCCTACGAGCAGTACTTC